One sample yielded the 24 T cell receptor beta chains listed below, sequenced in a study of graft-versus-host responses after intestinal transplantation (dated by TCRdb to the early 2020s). The time point label, read with the paper, signifies: cells obtained before transplantation from donor or recipient. Antigen specificity for these receptors is unknown. Library generation was performed with the immunoSEQ multiplex PCR assay. The table comes from immuneACCESS by way of TCRdb, which keeps in-frame sequences with V and J called. Part of the clones is missing from these tables; in studies checked, under half for an unresolved V gene and the rest for unknown reasons. A total of 120,000 or so clones appear in this sample, 93% of them only once. The ten biggest clones cover about 0.51% of the sample. The sequencing here drew on unstimulated CD8+ T cells sorted from spleen or lymph node cells, taken before intestinal transplant. The receptors shown here come from a human donor who received an intestinal transplant.

This chain links TRBV2 with TRBJ2-7, with D possibly matching TRBD2 (5 bases). The germline V gene has CDR1 SNHLY and CDR2 FYNNEI. The CDR3 loop spans 13 amino acids. Between the trimmed V and J ends, which lost 5 bases and 3 bases, there was a span of 11 bases. CDR3 residues: CASSYLSGYEQYF. The CDR3 DNA reads as TGTGCCAGCAGTTACCTGAGCGGCTACGAGCAGTACTTC.

This clone has only one observation. The rearrangement links TRBV9 to TRBJ1-1; the D gene is possibly TRBD1 (6 bases). The germline CDR1 and CDR2 sequences are SGDLS and YYNGEE. The CDR3 loop spans 13 amino acids. V was cut by 2 bases and J by 6 bases, with 11 bases left in between. CDR3 in amino acids: CASSVRGGPEAFF. The DNA for the CDR3 is TGTGCCAGCAGCGTCAGGGGAGGGCCTGAAGCTTTCTTT.

V and J are TRBV6-5 and TRBJ2-2, with unresolved D. The CDR3 consists of 13 residues. The V end lost 2 bases, the J end lost 5 bases, and 6 bases lay between the germline ends. Germline CDR1 and CDR2: MNHEY and SVGAGI. The CDR3 protein is CASSYTWTGELFF. The CDR3 coding sequence is TGTGCCAGCAGTTACACGTGGACCGGGGAGCTGTTTTTT.

This sequence joins TRBV5-6 and TRBJ2-1; possible D gene TRBD2, 7 bases. In germline, CDR1 is SGHDT, CDR2 YYEEEE. This CDR3 region has 17 residues. Trimming took 0 bases from V and 8 from J, leaving 21 bases between them. For the CDR3, the DNA is TGTGCCAGCAGCTTGGCTAGGGGGGAGGGCCCCTGGGATGAGCAGTTCTTC. It is translated as CASSLARGEGPWDEQFF.

This chain links TRBV5-5 with TRBJ2-3; D remains unclear. The CDR3 consists of 15 residues. Germline CDR1 reads SGHKS; CDR2 reads YYEKEE (reference sequence). With 2 bases removed from V and 2 bases from J, the gap between germline ends came to 12 bases. DNA of the CDR3: TGTGCCAGCAGCTTAGGGCGCGGAACCACAGATACGCAGTATTTT. Residues: CASSLGRGTTDTQYF.

This clone was seen more than once but under ten times. This chain connects TRBV2 to TRBJ2-2; TRBD2 is a possible D gene (5 bases). CDR3 length equals 14 residues. Trimming removed 8 bases at V and 3 bases at J, with 13 bases between. CDR1 and CDR2 from the germline V gene are SNHLY and FYNNEI. This chain's CDR3 is CASGSGPHTGELFF. The CDR3 DNA follows: TGTGCCAGCGGGAGCGGTCCACACACCGGGGAGCTGTTTTTT.

V and J are TRBV29-1 and TRBJ2-1, with 9 positions matching TRBD1. This CDR3 contains 13 residues. In germline, CDR1 is SQVTM, CDR2 ANQGSEA. After removal of 4 bases from V and 6 bases from J, the junction contained 4 bases not matched to a gene. CDR3 sequence (DNA): TGCAGCGTTGGGACAGGGGCTTTCAATGAGCAGTTCTTC. Its translation is CSVGTGAFNEQFF.

The chain carries TRBV28 and TRBJ1-5; D may be TRBD1 (5 bases). Trimming removed 3 bases at V and 0 bases at J, with 9 bases between. In germline, CDR1 is MDHEN, CDR2 SYDVKM. The CDR3 has 15 amino acids. CDR3 protein: CASSLGVDSNQPQHF. The CDR3 nucleotides are TGTGCCAGCAGTTTGGGGGTTGATAGCAATCAGCCCCAGCATTTT. The full variable domain, its missing parts supplied by reference TRBV28 and TRBJ1-5, is DVKVTQSSRYLVKRTGEKVFLECVQDMDHENMFWYRQDPGLGLRLIYFSYDVKMKEKGDIPEGYSVSREKKERFSLILESASTNQTSMYLCASSLGVDSNQPQHFGDGTRLSIL.

The CDR3 is CASSPRERTGRHEQFF. The CDR3 DNA reads TGTGCCAGCAGCCCCCGGGAACGGACGGGAAGACATGAGCAGTTCTTC. This chain connects TRBV13 to TRBJ2-1; D possibly corresponds to TRBD2 (5 bases). The V and J ends lost 5 bases and 8 bases respectively, with 22 bases between them. The length of the CDR3 is 16 residues. Germline values: CDR1 PRHDT, CDR2 FYEKMQ (reference sequence).

This chain links TRBV6-1 with TRBJ1-5, with 8 nucleotides matching TRBD1. The CDR3 spans 15 residues. Per germline, CDR1 MNHNS and CDR2 SASEGT. J gave up 2 bases and V 0 bases, and 0 bases lay outside the gene matches. CDR3 bases: TGTGCCAGCAGTGAAGCGGGACAGGGCAATCAGCCCCAGCATTTT. Translating gives CASSEAGQGNQPQHF.

The V call is TRBV20-1, the J call TRBJ2-4; D unclear. CDR1 and CDR2 from the germline V gene are DFQATT and SNEGSKA (reference sequence). This CDR3 has 11 amino acids. Trimming shortened V by 6 bases and J by 8 bases, and 11 bases separated the two germline ends. CDR3 coding DNA: TGCAGTGCCCGACGGGTGGACATTCAGTACTTC. Protein product: CSARRVDIQYF.

This chain joins TRBV7-8 and TRBJ2-6; D gene uncertain. V gave up 7 bases and J gave up 0 bases, with 13 bases separating them. Germline V gene sequence: CDR1 SGHVS, CDR2 FQNEAQ. The CDR3 runs to 16 residues. In DNA form, the CDR3 reads TGTGCCAGCACCCCGTCGGGCAGCTCTGGGGCCAACGTCCTGACTTTC. It codes for CASTPSGSSGANVLTF.

This clone was seen once. The rearrangement links TRBV28 to TRBJ2-1; D possibly corresponds to TRBD2 (6 bases). This CDR3 is 17 amino acids long. Trimming left V 2 bases short and J 1 base short, with 15 bases between. From germline, CDR1 is MDHEN and CDR2 SYDVKM. The CDR3 DNA reads TGTGCCAGCAGTTTACCCTCCGGGGGTAAATCCTACAATGAGCAGTTCTTC. This encodes CASSLPSGGKSYNEQFF.

This clone was seen a single time. The chain is built from TRBV5-4 and TRBJ1-1, with D unclear. The germline CDR1 and CDR2 sequences are SGHNT and YYREEE (reference sequence). Trimming cost V 0 bases and J 3 bases, with 9 bases left between them. This CDR3 contains 14 residues. The CDR3 sequence: CASSLEPGDTEAFF. The CDR3 coding sequence is TGTGCCAGCAGCTTGGAACCCGGCGACACTGAAGCTTTCTTT.

This chain connects TRBV7-8 to TRBJ1-1, with TRBD1 matching over 7 bases. The V gene end was trimmed by 5 bases and the J gene end by 5 bases; junction bases not matched to a gene: 8. The CDR3 is 14 amino acids. Germline V CDR1 and CDR2: SGHVS, FQNEAQ. The CDR3 is CASSQDRVGTEAFF. The CDR3 DNA sequence: TGTGCCAGCAGCCAAGACAGGGTGGGGACTGAAGCTTTCTTT.

V usage is TRBV7-2 and J usage is TRBJ2-1; D is ambiguous. CDR1 is SGHTA, CDR2 FQGNSA, per germline. The CDR3 extends over 14 amino acids. V gave up 2 bases and J gave up 3 bases, with 8 bases separating them. CDR3 sequence reads: CASSLRLDYNEQFF. In DNA form, the CDR3 reads TGTGCCAGCAGCTTACGACTTGACTACAATGAGCAGTTCTTC.

The rearrangement joins TRBV30 to TRBJ2-7; no firm D call. V was pared by 0 bases and J by 2 bases, with 5 bases between. The germline gives CDR1 GTSNPN, CDR2 SVGIG (reference sequence). This CDR3 region has 12 residues. The CDR3 loop is CAWSVGPYEQYF. In DNA, the CDR3 is TGTGCCTGGAGTGTCGGGCCCTACGAGCAGTACTTC. Full variable domain (remainder filled in from reference TRBV30 and TRBJ2-7): SQTIHQWPATLVQPVGSPLSLECTVEGTSNPNLYWYRQAAGRGLQLLFYSVGIGQISSEVPQNLSASRPQDRQFILSSKKLLLSDSGFYLCAWSVGPYEQYFGPGTRLTVT.

This chain links TRBV7-3 with TRBJ2-1; D unresolved. V was pared by 5 bases and J by 4 bases, with 6 bases between. Germline V gene sequence: CDR1 SGHTA, CDR2 FQGTGA. The CDR3 covers 12 residues. CDR3 in DNA: TGTGCCAGCAGCCATGATTACAATGAGCAGTTCTTC. This sequence encodes CASSHDYNEQFF. Full variable domain (outside the CDR3, taken from reference TRBV7-3 and TRBJ2-1): GAGVSQTPSNKVTEKGKYVELRCDPISGHTALYWYRQSLGQGPEFLIYFQGTGAADDSGLPNDRFFAVRPEGSVSTLKIQRTERGDSAVYLCASSHDYNEQFFGPGTRLTVL.

This chain connects TRBV28 to TRBJ2-5, with D tentatively TRBD1 (7 bases). Germline lookup yields CDR1 MDHEN and CDR2 SYDVKM. V was cut by 7 bases and J by 4 bases, with 16 bases left in between. This CDR3 region has 14 residues. CDR3 sequence reads: CASKGAGRSETQYF. DNA for the CDR3: TGTGCCAGCAAGGGGGCGGGACGATCAGAGACCCAGTACTTC.

The chain joins TRBV19 to TRBJ1-1; 8 bases are a match to TRBD1. The ends lost 6 bases at V and 0 bases at J; junction bases unmatched: 3. The V gene's germline CDR1 is LNHDA and CDR2 SQIVND (reference sequence). There are 14 residues in the CDR3. CDR3 sequence (DNA): TGTGCCAGTAGGCGACAGGGGCTGAACACTGAAGCTTTCTTT. Protein: CASRRQGLNTEAFF.

This clone was seen once. This sequence joins TRBV28 and TRBJ2-2, with D maybe TRBD1 (6 bases). Trimming removed 3 bases at V and 7 bases at J, with 9 bases between. The CDR3 extends over 13 amino acids. Germline V gene data show CDR1 as MDHEN and CDR2 as SYDVKM. This chain's CDR3 is CASSFRTDGELFF. The CDR3 nucleotides read TGTGCCAGCAGTTTCCGGACAGACGGGGAGCTGTTTTTT. Supplemented by reference TRBV28 and TRBJ2-2, the full variable domain reads DVKVTQSSRYLVKRTGEKVFLECVQDMDHENMFWYRQDPGLGLRLIYFSYDVKMKEKGDIPEGYSVSREKKERFSLILESASTNQTSMYLCASSFRTDGELFFGEGSRLTVL.

As regards this clone: This CDR3 is also generated by other DNA sequences in the sample. The V and J genes are TRBV19 and TRBJ1-1; D unclear. Trimming cost V 2 bases and J 1 base, with 5 bases left between them. Looked up from germline, CDR1 is LNHDA and CDR2 is SQIVND (reference sequence). The CDR3 spans 13 residues. The CDR3 nucleotides read TGTGCCAGTAGTATAAGTGGGAACACTGAAGCTTTCTTT. Its protein product is CASSISGNTEAFF.

The genes are TRBV28 and TRBJ1-2; maybe TRBD1 (6 bases). V was trimmed by 3 bases and J by 6 bases, leaving 14 bases between them. Looked up from germline, CDR1 is MDHEN and CDR2 is SYDVKM. The CDR3 runs 14 residues. CDR3 bases: TGTGCCAGCAGTTTTGTGGCAGGGGCGGATGGCTACACCTTC. Translation gives CASSFVAGADGYTF.

This rearrangement joins TRBV5-6 to TRBJ2-5, with 8 bases fitting TRBD2. V dropped 4 bases and J dropped 4; count of bases not matched to a gene: 6. The CDR3 spans 14 residues. Germline V gene data show CDR1 as SGHDT and CDR2 as YYEEEE. The CDR3 loop is CASSREGRVETQYF. The CDR3, as DNA: TGTGCCAGCAGCCGGGAGGGGAGGGTAGAGACCCAGTACTTC.